This entry is about one T cell receptor (beta chain). This entry comes from a study of blood T cell repertoires in COVID-19. Overall study: Material from acute and convalescent COVID-19 was sourced from the United States, Italy and Spain. The cDNA or gDNA used as material had been derived from T cells, B-cell-depleted T cells, or PBMCs.

While infection was still active, Seattle patients were enrolled and then followed longitudinally. V dropped 0 bases and J dropped 4 bases, with 11 bases sitting between them. CDR1 and CDR2 from the germline V gene are MNHEY and SVGAGI. The CDR3 runs 15 residues. As handled by the study authors: Researchers report that nucleated cell counts were estimated from reference gene primer amplification. This table comes from immunoSEQ multiplex PCR, and its TCRdb copy is limited to in-frame clones, with some not included. The DNA was the basis for D and trimming; V, J and clone size are from that table. In the table there are roughly 250,000 clones, 86% of which are singletons.

The specimen sequenced was peripheral blood. The chain couples TRBV6-5 to TRBJ2-3; D gene unclear. The receptor comes from a woman in her twenties or thirties with COVID-19, enrolled during active disease. CDR3 sequence (DNA): TGTGCCAGCAGTTACTCGAGTTCCTTCCCAGATACGCAGTATTTT. The encoded protein is CASSYSSSFPDTQYF.